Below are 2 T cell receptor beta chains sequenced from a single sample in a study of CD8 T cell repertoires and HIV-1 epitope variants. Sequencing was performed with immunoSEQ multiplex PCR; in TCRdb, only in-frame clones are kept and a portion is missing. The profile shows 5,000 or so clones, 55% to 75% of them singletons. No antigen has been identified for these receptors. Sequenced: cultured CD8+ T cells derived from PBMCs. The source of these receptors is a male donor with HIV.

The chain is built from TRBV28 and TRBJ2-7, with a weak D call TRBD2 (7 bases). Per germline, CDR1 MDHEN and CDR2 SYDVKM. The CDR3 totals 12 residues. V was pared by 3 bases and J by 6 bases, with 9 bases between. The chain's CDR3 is CASSFGGLEQYF. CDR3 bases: TGTGCCAGCAGTTTCGGGGGGCTCGAGCAGTACTTC.

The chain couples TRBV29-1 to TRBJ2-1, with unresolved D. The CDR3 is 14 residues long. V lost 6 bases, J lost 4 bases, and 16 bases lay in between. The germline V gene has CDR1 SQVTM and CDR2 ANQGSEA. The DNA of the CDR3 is TGCAGCGTCACTTTAGATTCGACATACAATGAGCAGTTCTTC. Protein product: CSVTLDSTYNEQFF.